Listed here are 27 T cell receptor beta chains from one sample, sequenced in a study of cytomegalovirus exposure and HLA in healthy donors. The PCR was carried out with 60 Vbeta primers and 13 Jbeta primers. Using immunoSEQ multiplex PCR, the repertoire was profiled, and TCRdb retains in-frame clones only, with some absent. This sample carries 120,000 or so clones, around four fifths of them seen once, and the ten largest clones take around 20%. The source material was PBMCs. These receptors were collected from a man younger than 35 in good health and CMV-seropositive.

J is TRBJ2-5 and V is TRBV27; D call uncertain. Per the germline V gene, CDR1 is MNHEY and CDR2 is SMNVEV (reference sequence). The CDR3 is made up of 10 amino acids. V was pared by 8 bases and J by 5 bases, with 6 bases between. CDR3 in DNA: TGTGCCAGCTCCGGGGAGACCCAGTACTTC. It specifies CASSGETQYF.

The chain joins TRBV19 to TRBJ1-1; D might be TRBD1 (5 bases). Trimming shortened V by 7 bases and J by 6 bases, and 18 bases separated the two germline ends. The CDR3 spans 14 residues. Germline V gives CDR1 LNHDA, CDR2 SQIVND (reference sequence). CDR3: CASKDSYPKAEAFF. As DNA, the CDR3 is TGTGCCAGTAAAGACAGTTATCCGAAGGCTGAAGCTTTCTTT.

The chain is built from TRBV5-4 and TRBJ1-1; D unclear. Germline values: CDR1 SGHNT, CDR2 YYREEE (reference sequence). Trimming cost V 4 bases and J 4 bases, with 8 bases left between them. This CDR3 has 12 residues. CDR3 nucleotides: TGTGCCAGCAGCGCTATTGGCACTGAAGCTTTCTTT. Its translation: CASSAIGTEAFF.

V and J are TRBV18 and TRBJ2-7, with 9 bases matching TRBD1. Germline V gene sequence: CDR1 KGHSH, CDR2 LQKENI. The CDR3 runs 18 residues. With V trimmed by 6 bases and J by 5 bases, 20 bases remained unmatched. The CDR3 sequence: CASSPRTGVTSSPHEQYF. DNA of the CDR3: TGTGCCAGCTCCCCTCGGACAGGGGTCACATCCAGCCCCCACGAGCAGTACTTC.

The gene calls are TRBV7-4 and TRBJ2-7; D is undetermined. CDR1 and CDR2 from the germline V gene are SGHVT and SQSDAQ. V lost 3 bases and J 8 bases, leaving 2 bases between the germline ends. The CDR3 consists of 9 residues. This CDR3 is CASSFKQYF. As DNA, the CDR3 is TGTGCCAGCAGCTTTAAGCAGTACTTC. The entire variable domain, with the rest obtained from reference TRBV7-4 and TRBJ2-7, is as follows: GAGVSQSPRYKVAKRGRDVALRCDSISGHVTLYWYRQTLGQGSEVLTYSQSDAQRDKSGRPSGRFSAERPERSVSTLKIQRTEQGDSAVYLCASSFKQYFGPGTRLTVT.

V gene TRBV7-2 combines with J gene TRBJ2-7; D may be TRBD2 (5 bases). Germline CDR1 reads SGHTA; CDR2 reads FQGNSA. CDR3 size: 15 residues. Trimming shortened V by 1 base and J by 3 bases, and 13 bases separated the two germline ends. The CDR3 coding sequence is TGTGCCAGCAGCTTAGGATGGGCGGGCCTCTACGAGCAGTACTTC. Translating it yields CASSLGWAGLYEQYF.

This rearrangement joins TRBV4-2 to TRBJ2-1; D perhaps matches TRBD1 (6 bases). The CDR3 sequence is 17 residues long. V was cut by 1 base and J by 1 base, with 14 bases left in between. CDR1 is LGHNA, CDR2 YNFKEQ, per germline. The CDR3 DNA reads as TGTGCCAGCAGCCAAGTTCCCCCCGGGACATCCTACAATGAGCAGTTCTTC. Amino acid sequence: CASSQVPPGTSYNEQFF.

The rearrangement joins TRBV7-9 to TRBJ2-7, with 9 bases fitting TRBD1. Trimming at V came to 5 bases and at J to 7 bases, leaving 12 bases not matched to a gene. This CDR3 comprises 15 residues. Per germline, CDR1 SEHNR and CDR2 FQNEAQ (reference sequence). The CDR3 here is CASSPRTGDSGEQYF. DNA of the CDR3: TGTGCCAGCAGCCCCCGGACAGGGGATTCGGGAGAGCAGTACTTC.

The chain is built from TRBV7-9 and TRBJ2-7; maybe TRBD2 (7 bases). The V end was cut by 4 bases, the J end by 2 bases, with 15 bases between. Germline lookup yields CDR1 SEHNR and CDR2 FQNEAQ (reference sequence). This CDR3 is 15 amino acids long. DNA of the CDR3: TGTGCCAGCAGCTCACAGGGAGGGGGGGCCTACGAGCAGTACTTC. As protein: CASSSQGGGAYEQYF. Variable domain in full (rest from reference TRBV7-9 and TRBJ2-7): DTGVSQNPRHKITKRGQNVTFRCDPISEHNRLYWYRQTLGQGPEFLTYFQNEAQLEKSRLLSDRFSAERPKGSFSTLEIQRTEQGDSAMYLCASSSQGGGAYEQYFGPGTRLTVT.

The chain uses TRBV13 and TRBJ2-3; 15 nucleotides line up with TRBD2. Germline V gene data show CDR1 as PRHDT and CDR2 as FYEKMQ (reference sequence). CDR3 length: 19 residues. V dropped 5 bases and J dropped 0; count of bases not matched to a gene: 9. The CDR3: CASSTRTSGGAESTDTQYF. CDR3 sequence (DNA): TGTGCCAGCAGCACGCGGACTAGCGGGGGGGCCGAAAGCACAGATACGCAGTATTTT.

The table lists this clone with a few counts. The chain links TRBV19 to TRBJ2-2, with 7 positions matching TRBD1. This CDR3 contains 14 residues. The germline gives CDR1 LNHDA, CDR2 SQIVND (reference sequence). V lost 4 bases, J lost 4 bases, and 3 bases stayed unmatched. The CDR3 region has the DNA TGTGCCAGTAGTAGCGACAGGGCCACCGGGGAGCTGTTTTTT. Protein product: CASSSDRATGELFF.

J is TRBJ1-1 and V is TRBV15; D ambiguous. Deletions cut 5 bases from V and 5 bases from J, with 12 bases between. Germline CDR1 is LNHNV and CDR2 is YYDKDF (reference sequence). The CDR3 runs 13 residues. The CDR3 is CATSPPGSTEAFF. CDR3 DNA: TGTGCCACCAGCCCACCCGGGTCAACTGAAGCTTTCTTT. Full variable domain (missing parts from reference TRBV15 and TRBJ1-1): DAMVIQNPRYQVTQFGKPVTLSCSQTLNHNVMYWYQQKSSQAPKLLFHYYDKDFNNEADTPDNFQSRRPNTSFCFLDIRSPGLGDTAMYLCATSPPGSTEAFFGQGTRLTVV.

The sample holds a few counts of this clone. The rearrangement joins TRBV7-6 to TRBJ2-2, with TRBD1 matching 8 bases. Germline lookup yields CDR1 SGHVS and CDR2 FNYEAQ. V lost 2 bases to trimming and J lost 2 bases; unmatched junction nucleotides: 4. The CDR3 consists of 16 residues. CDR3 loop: CASSLTTGVNTGELFF. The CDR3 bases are TGTGCCAGCAGCTTAACGACAGGGGTCAACACCGGGGAGCTGTTTTTT.

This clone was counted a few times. For the CDR3, the DNA is TGTGCCAGCAGTTCCAACTCGGCTTTCTTT. It codes for CASSSNSAFF. V gene TRBV6-1 combines with J gene TRBJ1-1; D uncertain. Germline V gene data show CDR1 as MNHNS and CDR2 as SASEGT. This CDR3 contains 10 residues. Trimming stripped 5 bases from V and 11 bases from J, with 9 bases between.

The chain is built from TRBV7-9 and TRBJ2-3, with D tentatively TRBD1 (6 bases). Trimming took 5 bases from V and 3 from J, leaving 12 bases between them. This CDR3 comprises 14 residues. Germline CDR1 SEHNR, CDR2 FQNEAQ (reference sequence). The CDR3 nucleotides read TGTGCCAGCAGCCCCGGGACATCAACAGATACGCAGTATTTT. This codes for CASSPGTSTDTQYF.

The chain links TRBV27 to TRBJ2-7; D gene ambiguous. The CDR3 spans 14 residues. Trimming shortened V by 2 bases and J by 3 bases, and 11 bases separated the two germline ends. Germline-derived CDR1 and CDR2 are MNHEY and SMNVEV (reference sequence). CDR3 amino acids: CASSLAQPIYEQYF. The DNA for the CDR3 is TGTGCCAGCAGTTTAGCACAGCCAATCTACGAGCAGTACTTC.

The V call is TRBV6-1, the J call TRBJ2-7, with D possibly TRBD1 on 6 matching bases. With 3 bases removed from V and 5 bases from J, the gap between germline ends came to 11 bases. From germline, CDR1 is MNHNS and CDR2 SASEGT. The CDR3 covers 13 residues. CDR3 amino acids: CASSEGRGHEQYF. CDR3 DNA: TGTGCCAGCAGTGAGGGCAGGGGCCACGAGCAGTACTTC.

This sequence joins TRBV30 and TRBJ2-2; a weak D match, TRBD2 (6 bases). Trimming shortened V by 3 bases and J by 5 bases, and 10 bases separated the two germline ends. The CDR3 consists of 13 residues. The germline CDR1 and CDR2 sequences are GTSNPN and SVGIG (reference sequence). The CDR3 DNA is TGTGCCTGGAGGGGACTGGGAACCGGGGAGCTGTTTTTT. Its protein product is CAWRGLGTGELFF.

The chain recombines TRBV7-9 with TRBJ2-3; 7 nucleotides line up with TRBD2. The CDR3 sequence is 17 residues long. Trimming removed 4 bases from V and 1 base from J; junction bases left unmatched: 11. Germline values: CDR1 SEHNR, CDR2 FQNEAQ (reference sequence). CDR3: CASSSLPRDYRTDTQYF. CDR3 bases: TGTGCCAGCAGCTCCCTACCCCGGGACTACCGCACAGATACGCAGTATTTT.

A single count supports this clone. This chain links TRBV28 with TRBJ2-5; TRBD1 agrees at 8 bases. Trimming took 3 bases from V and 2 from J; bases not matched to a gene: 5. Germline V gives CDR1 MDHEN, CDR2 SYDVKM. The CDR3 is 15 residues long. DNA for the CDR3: TGTGCCAGCAGTTTCCAGGGGGCCAAACAAGAGACCCAGTACTTC. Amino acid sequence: CASSFQGAKQETQYF.

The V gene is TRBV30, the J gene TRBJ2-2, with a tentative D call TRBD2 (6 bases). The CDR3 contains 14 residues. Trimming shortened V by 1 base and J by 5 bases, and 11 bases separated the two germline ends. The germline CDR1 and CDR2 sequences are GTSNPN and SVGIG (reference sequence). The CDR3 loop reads CAWSEGTFTGELFF. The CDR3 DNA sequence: TGTGCCTGGAGTGAGGGGACTTTTACCGGGGAGCTGTTTTTT. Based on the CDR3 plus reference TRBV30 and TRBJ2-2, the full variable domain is SQTIHQWPATLVQPVGSPLSLECTVEGTSNPNLYWYRQAAGRGLQLLFYSVGIGQISSEVPQNLSASRPQDRQFILSSKKLLLSDSGFYLCAWSEGTFTGELFFGEGSRLTVL.

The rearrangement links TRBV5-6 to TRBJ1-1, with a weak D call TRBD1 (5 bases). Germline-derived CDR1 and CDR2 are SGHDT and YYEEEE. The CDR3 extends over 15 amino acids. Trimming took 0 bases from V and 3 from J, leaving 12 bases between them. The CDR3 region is CASSLAAGWDTEAFF. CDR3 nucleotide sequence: TGTGCCAGCAGCTTGGCCGCAGGGTGGGACACTGAAGCTTTCTTT.

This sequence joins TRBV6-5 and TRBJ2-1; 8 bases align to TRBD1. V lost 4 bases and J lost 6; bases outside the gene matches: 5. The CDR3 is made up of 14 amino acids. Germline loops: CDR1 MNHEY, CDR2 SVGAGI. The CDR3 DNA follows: TGTGCCAGCAGTTCAGGGGGCTCAGGCAATGAGCAGTTCTTC. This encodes CASSSGGSGNEQFF.

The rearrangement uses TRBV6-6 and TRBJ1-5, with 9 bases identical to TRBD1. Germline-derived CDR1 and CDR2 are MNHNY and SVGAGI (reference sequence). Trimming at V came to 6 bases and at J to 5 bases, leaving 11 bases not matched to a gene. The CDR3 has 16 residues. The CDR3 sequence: CASRQPGQGPDQPQHF. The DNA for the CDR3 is TGTGCCAGCAGACAACCGGGACAGGGTCCGGATCAGCCCCAGCATTTT.

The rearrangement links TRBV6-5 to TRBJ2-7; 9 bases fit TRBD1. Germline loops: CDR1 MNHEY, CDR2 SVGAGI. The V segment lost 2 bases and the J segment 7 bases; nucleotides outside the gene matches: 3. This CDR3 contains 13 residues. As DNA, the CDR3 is TGTGCCAGCAGTTACGGGACAGGGCGTGAGCAGTACTTC. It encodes CASSYGTGREQYF.

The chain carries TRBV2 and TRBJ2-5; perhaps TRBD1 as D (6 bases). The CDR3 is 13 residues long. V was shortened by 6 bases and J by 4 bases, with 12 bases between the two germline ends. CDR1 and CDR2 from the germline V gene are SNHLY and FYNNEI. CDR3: CASSILGGETQYF. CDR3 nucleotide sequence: TGTGCCAGCAGCATACTAGGGGGAGAGACCCAGTACTTC. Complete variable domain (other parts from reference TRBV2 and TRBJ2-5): EPEVTQTPSHQVTQMGQEVILRCVPISNHLYFYWYRQILGQKVEFLVSFYNNEISEKSEIFDDQFSVERPDGSNFTLKIRSTKLEDSAMYFCASSILGGETQYFGPGTRLLVL.

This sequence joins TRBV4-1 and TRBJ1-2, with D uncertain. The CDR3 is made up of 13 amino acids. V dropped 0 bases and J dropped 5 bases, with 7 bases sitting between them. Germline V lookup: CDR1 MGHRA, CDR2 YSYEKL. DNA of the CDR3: TGCGCCAGCAGCCAAGATTTCCAGTATGGCTACACCTTC. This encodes CASSQDFQYGYTF.